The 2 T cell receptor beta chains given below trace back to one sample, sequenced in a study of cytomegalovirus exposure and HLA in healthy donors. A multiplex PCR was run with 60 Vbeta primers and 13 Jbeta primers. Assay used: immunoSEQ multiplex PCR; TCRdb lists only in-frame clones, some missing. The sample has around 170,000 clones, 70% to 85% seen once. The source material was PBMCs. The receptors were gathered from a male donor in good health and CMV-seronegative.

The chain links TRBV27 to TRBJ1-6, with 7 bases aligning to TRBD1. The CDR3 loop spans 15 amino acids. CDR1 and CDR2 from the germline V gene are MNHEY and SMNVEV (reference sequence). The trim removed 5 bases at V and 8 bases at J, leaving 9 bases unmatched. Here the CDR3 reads CASSMDRRPDSPLHF. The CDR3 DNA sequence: TGTGCCAGCAGTATGGACAGGCGGCCGGATTCACCCCTCCACTTT.

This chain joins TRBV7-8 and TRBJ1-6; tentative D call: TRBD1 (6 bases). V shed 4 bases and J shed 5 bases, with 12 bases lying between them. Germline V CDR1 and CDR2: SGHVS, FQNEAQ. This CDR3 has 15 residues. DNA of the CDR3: TGTGCCAGCAGCTCCGGGCCAGGGGATAATTCACCCCTCCACTTT. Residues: CASSSGPGDNSPLHF.